These T cell receptor beta chains were read from a single sample in a study of blood T cell repertoires in COVID-19. Sequencing was performed with immunoSEQ multiplex PCR; in TCRdb, only in-frame clones are kept and a portion is missing. In the table there are roughly 140,000 clones, 84% of which are singletons. Sequenced sample: peripheral blood. All receptors come from a woman aged 50 to 60 with acute or convalescent COVID-19. Each CDR3 is given without its conserved first and last residue. The size field is filled for only some rows; it gives once, few, many or a size class.

TRBJ2-1 TRBV14 16 . ASSQDFGTGHPYNEQF
TRBJ1-3 TRBV10-3 13 . AMRQGLSSGNTIY
TRBJ1-1 TRBV2 13 . ASKSSLGGDTEAF
TRBJ2-5 TRBV5-1 15 . ASSLPVGQGASETQY
TRBJ1-1 TRBV7-8 11 few ASSLTGGTEAF
TRBJ1-2 TRBV7-2 13 . ASSLLLQGRYGYT
TRBJ2-1 TRBV5-1 12 . ASSLSGMDNEQF
TRBJ1-2 TRBV5-4 13 once ASSSMTGGDYGYT
TRBJ2-5 TRBV2 13 once ASSDRGLSQETQY
TRBJ2-7 TRBV7-8 12 once ASSPQGAVNEQY
TRBJ1-2 TRBV9 13 . ASSVGQGSSYGYT
TRBJ2-7 TRBV5-4 13 few ASRPRAGLSYEQY
TRBJ2-5 TRBV7-8 12 . ASSLGTSSETQY
TRBJ1-6 TRBV6-5 13 . ASRDGTGGRSPLH
TRBJ2-5 TRBV29-1 13 . SVDSPQGRDETQY
TRBJ1-6 TRBV28 13 . ASSLSGGVNSPLH
TRBJ2-1 TRBV25-1 12 once ASSDSRGLNEQF
TRBJ1-5 TRBV6-6 13 . ASNNGDRGDQPQH
TRBJ2-5 TRBV3-1/TRBV3-2 17 . ASSQALGTSGGTLKTQY
TRBJ1-3 TRBV6-5 12 . ASAGGSSGNTIY
TRBJ1-2 TRBV28 12 . ASQVLARDYGYT
TRBJ1-3 TRBV3-1/TRBV3-2 13 . ASSPRTGVGNTIY
TRBJ2-5 TRBV7-2 14 . ASSLVGAGLKETQY
TRBJ1-6 TRBV6-5 12 . ASSYSRGDSPLH
TRBJ2-5 TRBV6-2/TRBV6-3 15 once ASSDPMGGTSQETQY
TRBJ2-3 TRBV6-2/TRBV6-3 14 . ASSYSSGGYTDTQY
TRBJ2-5 TRBV9 12 . ASNPTGGAGTQY
TRBJ1-1 TRBV7-2 12 . ASSFGTGGTEAF
TRBJ2-2 TRBV6-5 13 . ASRGTGRDTGELF
TRBJ2-3 TRBV7-2 14 many ASSLNSGGSTDTQY
TRBJ1-3 TRBV19 14 . ASSDRGTFSGNTIY
TRBJ1-5 TRBV27 12 . ASSPGLRNQPQH
TRBJ2-7 TRBV5-8 12 . ASSFSDIRYEQY
TRBJ2-5 TRBV5-4 12 . ASSSEPRLVTQY
TRBJ2-7 TRBV7-9 12 . ASSPDRMTYEQY
TRBJ1-2 TRBV3-1/TRBV3-2 12 . ASSRVSGSHGYT
TRBJ1-2 TRBV27 11 . ASSTGQLRGYT
TRBJ2-7 TRBV7-8 13 . ASSLALLGGDEQY
TRBJ2-2 TRBV6-4 12 . AARRESNTGELF
TRBJ2-5 TRBV5-1 12 . ASSLDLPGQAQY
TRBJ2-3 TRBV9 13 . ASSFNRGTTDTQY
TRBJ1-1 TRBV18 13 few ASSRTGQGNTEAF
TRBJ2-1 TRBV9 12 . ASSPSGINNEQF
TRBJ2-1 TRBV2 14 once ASSLSGGGSYNEQF
TRBJ2-7 TRBV10-3 14 . AIRPGTSGPSYEQY
TRBJ2-6 TRBV10-3 15 many AISDGLAGAGANVLT
TRBJ1-1 TRBV5-1 11 . ASSKTENTEAF
TRBJ1-2 TRBV7-9 11 . ASITGVEGPYT
TRBJ1-3 TRBV6-5 10 . ASTDGQGAAY
TRBJ1-3 TRBV4-2 18 . ASSQKPGQGGHSSGNTIY
TRBJ2-3 TRBV7-6 12 . ASTFTGGTDTQY